This T cell receptor (beta chain) was observed in a study of blood T cells in healthy people across ages. CDR1 and CDR2 (germline): MNHEY, SVGAGI. The CDR3 consists of 15 residues. The authors ran a second PCR of about 7 to 11 cycles using a sample-barcoded 5' primer and a J-beta primer mix. Via MiXCR, TCRdb re-called the 5' RACE reads, giving one row per CDR3 protein. The sample has some 1.7 million distinct CDR3 sequences; 28% are singletons. The receptor's source is a woman aged 25-40 years in good health. The V and J genes are TRBV6-5 and TRBJ2-5, with TRBD1 matching over 10 bases. The assigned J gene may be wrong: the sequence end matches TRBJ2-7 better. The specimen was blood. CDR3 sequence reads: CASSSPTGGNYEQYF. CDR3 sequence (DNA): TGTGCCAGCAGTTCCCCGACAGGGGGCAACTACGAGCAGTACTTC.